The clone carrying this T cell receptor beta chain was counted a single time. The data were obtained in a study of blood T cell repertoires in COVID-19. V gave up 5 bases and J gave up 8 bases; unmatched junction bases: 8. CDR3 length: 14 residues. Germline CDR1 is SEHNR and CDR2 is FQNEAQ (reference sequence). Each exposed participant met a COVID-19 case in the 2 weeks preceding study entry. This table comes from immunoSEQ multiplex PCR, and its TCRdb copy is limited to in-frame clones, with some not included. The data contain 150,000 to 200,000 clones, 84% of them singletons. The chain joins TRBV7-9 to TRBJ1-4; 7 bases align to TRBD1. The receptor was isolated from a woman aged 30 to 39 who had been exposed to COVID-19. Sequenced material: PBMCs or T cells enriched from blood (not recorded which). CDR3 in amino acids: CASSIGTAKEKLFF. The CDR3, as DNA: TGTGCCAGCAGCATCGGGACAGCCAAGGAAAAACTGTTTTTT.